This entry features one T cell receptor beta chain sequence. The antigen remains undetermined. It was at deep level that the assay was run. Once extracted for a subset, genomic DNA was divided evenly among several immunoSEQ plates. Authors' data handling: Because ImmunoSEQ provided only junction sequences with no quality scores, the filtering differed. Only in-frame clones appear in the TCRdb table, and some are missing; sequencing was by immunoSEQ multiplex PCR. The V and J calls and clone size are taken from that table; D and trimming were inferred from the DNA. This repertoire shows over 850,000 clones, more than 75% found once; its top ten account for 0.5% to 0.65%. Germline CDR1 LGHNA, CDR2 YNFKEQ. V lost 6 bases to trimming and J lost 0 bases, with 15 bases between them. The CDR3 runs 16 residues. The data stem from a study of shared clonotypes between healthy human individuals. Study-wide results and caveats: Large sequencing depth failed to make sorted-subset sequencing complete, rarefaction showed.

This receptor was taken from a man aged 18 to 35 in good health. Some clones in this sample may be carry-over from other donors' samples. The V call is TRBV4-2, the J call TRBJ1-3; D not resolved. Input material: memory CD4+ T cells from PBMCs. Subset of the sample: CD45RA-negative fraction. DNA for the CDR3: TGTGCCAGCAGAGAAGGGAGGAGCCTCTCTGGAAACACCATATATTTT. This encodes CASREGRSLSGNTIYF.